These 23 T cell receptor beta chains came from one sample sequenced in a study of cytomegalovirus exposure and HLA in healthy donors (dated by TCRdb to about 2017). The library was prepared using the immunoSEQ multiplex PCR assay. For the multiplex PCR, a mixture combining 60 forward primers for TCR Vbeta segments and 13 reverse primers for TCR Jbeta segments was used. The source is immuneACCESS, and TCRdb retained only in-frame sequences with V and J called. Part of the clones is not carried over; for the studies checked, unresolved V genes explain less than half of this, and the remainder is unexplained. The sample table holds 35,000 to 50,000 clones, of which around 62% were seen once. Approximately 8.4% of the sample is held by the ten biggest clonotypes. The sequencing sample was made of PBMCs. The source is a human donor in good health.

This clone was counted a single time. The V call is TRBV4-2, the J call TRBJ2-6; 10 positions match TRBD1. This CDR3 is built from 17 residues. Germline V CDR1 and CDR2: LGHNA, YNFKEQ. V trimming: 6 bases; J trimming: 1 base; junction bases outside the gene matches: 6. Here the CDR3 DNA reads TGTGCCAGCAGTCCGGGACAGGGGTTTTCTGGGGCCAACGTCCTGACTTTC. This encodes CASSPGQGFSGANVLTF.

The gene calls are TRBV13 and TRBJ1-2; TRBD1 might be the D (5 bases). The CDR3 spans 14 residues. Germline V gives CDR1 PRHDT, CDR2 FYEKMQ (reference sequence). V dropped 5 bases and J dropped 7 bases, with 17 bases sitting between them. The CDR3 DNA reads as TGTGCCAGCAGCAAAGCCGGGACTGCTTTTGGCTACACCTTC. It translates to CASSKAGTAFGYTF.

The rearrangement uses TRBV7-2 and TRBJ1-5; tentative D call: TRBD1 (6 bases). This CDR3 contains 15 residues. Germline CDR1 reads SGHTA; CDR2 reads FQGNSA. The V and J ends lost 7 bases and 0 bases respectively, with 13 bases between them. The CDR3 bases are TGTGCCAGCAATTATGGGGGCTATAGCAATCAGCCCCAGCATTTT. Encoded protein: CASNYGGYSNQPQHF.

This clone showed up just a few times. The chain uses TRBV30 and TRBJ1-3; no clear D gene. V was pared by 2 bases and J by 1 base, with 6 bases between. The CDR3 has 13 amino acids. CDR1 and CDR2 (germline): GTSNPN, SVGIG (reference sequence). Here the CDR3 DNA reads TGTGCCTGGAGTCAGTCTTCTGGAAACACCATATATTTT. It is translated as CAWSQSSGNTIYF.

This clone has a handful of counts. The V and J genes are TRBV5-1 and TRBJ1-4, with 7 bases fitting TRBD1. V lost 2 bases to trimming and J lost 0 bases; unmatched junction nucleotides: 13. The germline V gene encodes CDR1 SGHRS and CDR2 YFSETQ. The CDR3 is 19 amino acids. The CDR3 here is CASSLGRGKAKSTNEKLFF. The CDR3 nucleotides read TGCGCCAGCAGCTTAGGCAGGGGGAAAGCGAAATCAACTAATGAAAAACTGTTTTTT.

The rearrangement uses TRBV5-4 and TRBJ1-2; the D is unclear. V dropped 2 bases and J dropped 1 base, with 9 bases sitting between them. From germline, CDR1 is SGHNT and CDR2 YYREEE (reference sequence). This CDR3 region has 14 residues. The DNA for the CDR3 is TGTGCCAGCAGCTTCGGTACGGGTAACTATGGCTACACCTTC. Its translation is CASSFGTGNYGYTF. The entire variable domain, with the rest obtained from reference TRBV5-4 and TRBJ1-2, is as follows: ETGVTQSPTHLIKTRGQQVTLRCSSQSGHNTVSWYQQALGQGPQFIFQYYREEENGRGNFPPRFSGLQFPNYSSELNVNALELDDSALYLCASSFGTGNYGYTFGSGTRLTVV.

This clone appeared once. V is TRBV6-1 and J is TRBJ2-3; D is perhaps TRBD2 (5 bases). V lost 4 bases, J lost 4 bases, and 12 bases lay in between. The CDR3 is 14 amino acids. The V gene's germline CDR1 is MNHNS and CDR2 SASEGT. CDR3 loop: CASSVRTASDTQYF. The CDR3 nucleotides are TGTGCCAGCAGTGTGCGGACTGCTTCAGATACGCAGTATTTT.

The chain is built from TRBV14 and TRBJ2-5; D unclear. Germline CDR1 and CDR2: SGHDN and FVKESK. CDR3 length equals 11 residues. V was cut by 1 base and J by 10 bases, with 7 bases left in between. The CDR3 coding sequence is TGTGCCAGCAGCCAAGCGGGTGACCAGTACTTC. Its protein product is CASSQAGDQYF.

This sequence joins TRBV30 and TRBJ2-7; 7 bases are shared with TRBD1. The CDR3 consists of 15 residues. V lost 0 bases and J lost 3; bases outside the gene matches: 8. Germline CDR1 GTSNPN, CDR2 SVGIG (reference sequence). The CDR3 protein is CAWSVSEQGFYEQYF. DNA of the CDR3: TGTGCCTGGAGTGTATCGGAACAGGGGTTCTACGAGCAGTACTTC.

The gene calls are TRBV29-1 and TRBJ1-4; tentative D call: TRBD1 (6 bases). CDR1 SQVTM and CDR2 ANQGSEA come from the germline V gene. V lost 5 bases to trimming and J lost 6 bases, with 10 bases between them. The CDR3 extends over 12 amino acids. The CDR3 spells CSVTGQDEKLFF. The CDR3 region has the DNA TGCAGCGTTACAGGGCAGGATGAAAAACTGTTTTTT.

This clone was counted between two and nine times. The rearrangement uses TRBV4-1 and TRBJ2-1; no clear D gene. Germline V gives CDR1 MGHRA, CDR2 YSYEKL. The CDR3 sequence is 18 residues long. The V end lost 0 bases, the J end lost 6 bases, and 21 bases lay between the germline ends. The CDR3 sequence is CASSQDLLAAAGRNEQFF. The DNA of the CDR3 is TGCGCCAGCAGCCAAGATCTTCTGGCTGCAGCAGGCCGCAATGAGCAGTTCTTC.

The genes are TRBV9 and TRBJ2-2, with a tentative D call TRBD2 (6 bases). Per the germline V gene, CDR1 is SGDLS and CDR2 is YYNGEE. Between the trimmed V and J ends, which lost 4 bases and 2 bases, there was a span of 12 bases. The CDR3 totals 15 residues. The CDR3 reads CASSSGEINTGELFF. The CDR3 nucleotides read TGTGCCAGCAGCTCGGGGGAAATTAACACCGGGGAGCTGTTTTTT.

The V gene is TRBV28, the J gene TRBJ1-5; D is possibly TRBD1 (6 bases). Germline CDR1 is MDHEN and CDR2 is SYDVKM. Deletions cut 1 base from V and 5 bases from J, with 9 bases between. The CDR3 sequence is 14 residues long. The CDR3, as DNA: TGTGCCAGCAGTTTATCACAGGGACATCAGCCCCAGCATTTT. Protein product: CASSLSQGHQPQHF.

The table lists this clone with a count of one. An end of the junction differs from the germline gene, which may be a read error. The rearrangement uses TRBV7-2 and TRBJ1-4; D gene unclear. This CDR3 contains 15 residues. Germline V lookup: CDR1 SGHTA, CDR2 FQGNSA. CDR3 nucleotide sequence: TGTGCCAACAGCTTAAGGGTCGGGATTTGGGAAAAACTGTTTTTT. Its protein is CANSLRVGIWEKLFF.

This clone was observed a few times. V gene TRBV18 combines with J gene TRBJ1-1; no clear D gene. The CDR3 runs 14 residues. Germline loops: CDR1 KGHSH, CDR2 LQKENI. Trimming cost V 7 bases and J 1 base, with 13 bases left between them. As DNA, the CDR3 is TGTGCCAGCTTCTTATCGGCAGGGAACACTGAAGCTTTCTTT. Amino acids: CASFLSAGNTEAFF.

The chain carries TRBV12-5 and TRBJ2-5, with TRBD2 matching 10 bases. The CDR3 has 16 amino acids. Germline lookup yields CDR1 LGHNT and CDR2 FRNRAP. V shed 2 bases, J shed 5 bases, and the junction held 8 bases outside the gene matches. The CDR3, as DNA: TGTGCTAGTGGTTTGCGCGCTAGCGGGGGCTCCGAGACCCAGTACTTC. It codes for CASGLRASGGSETQYF. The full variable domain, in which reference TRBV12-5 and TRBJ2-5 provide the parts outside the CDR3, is DARVTQTPRHKVTEMGQEVTMRCQPILGHNTVFWYRQTMMQGLELLAYFRNRAPLDDSGMPKDRFSAEMPDATLATLKIQPSEPRDSAVYFCASGLRASGGSETQYFGPGTRLLVL.

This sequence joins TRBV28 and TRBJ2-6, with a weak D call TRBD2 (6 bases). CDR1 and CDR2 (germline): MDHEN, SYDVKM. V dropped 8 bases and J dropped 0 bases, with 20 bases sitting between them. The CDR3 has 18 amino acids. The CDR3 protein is CASLGWGGRNSGANVLTF. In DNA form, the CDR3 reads TGTGCCAGCCTAGGGTGGGGAGGCAGAAACTCTGGGGCCAACGTCCTGACTTTC.

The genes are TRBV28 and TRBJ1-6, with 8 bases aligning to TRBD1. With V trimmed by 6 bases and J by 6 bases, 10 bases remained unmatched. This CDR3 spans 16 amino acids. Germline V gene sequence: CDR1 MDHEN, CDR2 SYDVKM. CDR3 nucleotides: TGTGCCAGCAGCCCCGGGACAGGCGACGGTAATTCACCCCTCCACTTT. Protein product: CASSPGTGDGNSPLHF.

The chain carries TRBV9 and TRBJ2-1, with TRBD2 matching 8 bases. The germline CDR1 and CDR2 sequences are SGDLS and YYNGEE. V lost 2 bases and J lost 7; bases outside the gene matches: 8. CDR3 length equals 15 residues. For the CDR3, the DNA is TGTGCCAGCAGCGTGCTAGCGGGCGCGGCGAATGAGCAGTTCTTC. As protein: CASSVLAGAANEQFF.

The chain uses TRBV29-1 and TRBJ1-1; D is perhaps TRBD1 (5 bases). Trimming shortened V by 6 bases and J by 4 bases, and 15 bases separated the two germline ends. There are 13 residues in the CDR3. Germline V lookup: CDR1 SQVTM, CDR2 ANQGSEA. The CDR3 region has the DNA TGCAGCGTGACGGACACCAGAGGCACTGAAGCTTTCTTT. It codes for CSVTDTRGTEAFF. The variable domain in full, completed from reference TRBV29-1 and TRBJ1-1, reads SAVISQKPSRDICQRGTSLTIQCQVDSQVTMMFWYRQQPGQSLTLIATANQGSEATYESGFVIDKFPISRPNLTFSTLTVSNMSPEDSSIYLCSVTDTRGTEAFFGQGTRLTVV.

Written as DNA, the CDR3 is TGTGCCAGCAGCTTTCGTAGCGGGGGGGACTACGAGCAGTACTTC. Encoded protein: CASSFRSGGDYEQYF. The V and J genes are TRBV7-2 and TRBJ2-7; 11 positions agree with TRBD2. The junction had 4 bases not matched to a gene; V was cut back by 3 bases and J by 3 bases. From germline, CDR1 is SGHTA and CDR2 FQGNSA. The CDR3 consists of 15 residues. The whole variable domain, remainder taken from reference TRBV7-2 and TRBJ2-7, is GAGVSQSPSNKVTEKGKDVELRCDPISGHTALYWYRQSLGQGLEFLIYFQGNSAPDKSGLPSDRFSAERTGGSVSTLTIQRTQQEDSAVYLCASSFRSGGDYEQYFGPGTRLTVT.

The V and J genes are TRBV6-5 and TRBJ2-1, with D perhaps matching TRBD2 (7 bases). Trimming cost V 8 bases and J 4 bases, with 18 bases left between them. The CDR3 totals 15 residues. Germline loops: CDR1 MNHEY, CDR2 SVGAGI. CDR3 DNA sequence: TGTGCCAGCTCGGGGAGGGGGGCGTTTTACAATGAGCAGTTCTTC. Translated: CASSGRGAFYNEQFF.

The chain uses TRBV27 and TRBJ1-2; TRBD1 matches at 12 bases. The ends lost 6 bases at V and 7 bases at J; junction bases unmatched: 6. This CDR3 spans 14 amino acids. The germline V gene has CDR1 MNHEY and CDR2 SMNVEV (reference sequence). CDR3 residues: CASSRDRGQGGYTF. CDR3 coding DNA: TGTGCCAGCAGCCGGGACAGGGGGCAGGGTGGCTACACCTTC.